This entry lists 10 T cell receptor beta chains sequenced from one sample in a study of T-cell reconstitution after alpha-beta-depleted transplantation in children (dated by TCRdb to the mid-2010s). The library was obtained by PCR. These reads were obtained on an Illumina HiSeq 2500. Molecular barcoding was employed in the preparation of TCR libraries, with unique molecular identifiers being used to normalize TCRbeta repertoire quantification. TCRdb reran the public reads through fastp at Q25 and MiXCR, keeping productive beta chains. Each CDR3 protein appears once, grouped with its most common genes and DNA. In all, the sample holds about 610,000 distinct CDR3 sequences, and about 10% of those were seen once. The ten largest make up roughly 4% of the sample. This specimen consisted of PBMCs from the stem cell graft donor, obtained from the stem cell graft. All receptors come from a human donor who donated a stem cell graft to a child with acute myeloid leukemia.

The chain recombines TRBV29-1 with TRBJ1-5, with D possibly matching TRBD1 (5 bases). The CDR3 loop spans 13 amino acids. The germline V gene has CDR1 SQVTM and CDR2 ANQGSEA. V was trimmed by 7 bases and J by 3 bases, leaving 13 bases between them. CDR3 sequence: CSARLGTNQPQHF. CDR3 DNA: TGCAGCGCCCGGCTGGGGACCAATCAGCCCCAGCATTTT.

The chain couples TRBV5-5 to TRBJ2-7; perhaps TRBD1 as D (6 bases). The CDR3 extends over 15 amino acids. V was clipped by 3 bases and J by 5 bases, with 18 bases between them. CDR1 and CDR2 from the germline V gene are SGHKS and YYEKEE (reference sequence). CDR3 nucleotides: TGTGCCAGCAGCTCCCGTAGTCAGGGGATCAACGAGCAGTACTTC. Amino acid sequence: CASSSRSQGINEQYF.

The chain joins TRBV29-1 to TRBJ1-1; D not resolved. V lost 6 bases to trimming and J lost 0 bases, with 17 bases between them. This CDR3 has 15 residues. In germline, CDR1 is SQVTM, CDR2 ANQGSEA. The chain's CDR3 is CSVLPGGGMNTEAFF. In DNA, the CDR3 is TGCAGCGTCCTACCGGGCGGAGGGATGAACACTGAAGCTTTCTTT. The full variable domain, its missing parts supplied by reference TRBV29-1 and TRBJ1-1, is SAVISQKPSRDICQRGTSLTIQCQVDSQVTMMFWYRQQPGQSLTLIATANQGSEATYESGFVIDKFPISRPNLTFSTLTVSNMSPEDSSIYLCSVLPGGGMNTEAFFGQGTRLTVV.

This clonotype was observed a few times. The chain links TRBV20-1 to TRBJ2-7, with TRBD1 identical over 8 bases. Germline V gene data show CDR1 as DFQATT and CDR2 as SNEGSKA (reference sequence). J lost 5 bases, V lost 6 bases, and 15 bases had no gene match. This CDR3 contains 15 residues. The CDR3 spells CSAQEGRTGSNEQYF. The CDR3 region has the DNA TGCAGTGCCCAGGAAGGCCGGACAGGGTCCAACGAGCAGTACTTC.

The chain has TRBV20-1 and TRBJ2-3; 12 bases map to TRBD2. Germline assignment: CDR1 DFQATT and CDR2 SNEGSKA (reference sequence). The CDR3 totals 15 residues. V dropped 2 bases and J dropped 4; count of bases not matched to a gene: 4. CDR3 nucleotides: TGCAGTGCTAGACTAGCGGGAGGGCCGGCAGATACGCAGTATTTT. As protein: CSARLAGGPADTQYF.

This clonotype was seen a handful of times. The DNA for the CDR3 is TGCGCCACCACGGAGGACCCGCGGAATGAGCAGTTCTTC. Translated: CATTEDPRNEQFF. The V call is TRBV5-1, the J call TRBJ2-1, with TRBD2 as a possible D gene (5 bases). From germline, CDR1 is SGHRS and CDR2 YFSETQ. The CDR3 contains 13 residues. The V and J ends lost 9 bases and 7 bases respectively, with 17 bases between them.

The J gene is TRBJ2-1, the V gene TRBV10-3, with 8 bases that match TRBD2. Trimming at V came to 7 bases and at J to 7 bases, leaving 9 bases not matched to a gene. Germline CDR1 reads ENHRY; CDR2 reads SYGVKD. The CDR3 runs to 14 residues. The CDR3 nucleotides are TGTGCCATCACCAGCGGGAGTATGAGTAATGAGCAGTTCTTC. Protein product: CAITSGSMSNEQFF.

This chain joins TRBV5-1 and TRBJ2-7, with 9 bases lining up with TRBD1. Germline CDR1 is SGHRS and CDR2 is YFSETQ. Trimming cost V 5 bases and J 6 bases; bases outside gene matches: 9. There are 14 residues in the CDR3. The DNA for the CDR3 is TGCGCCAGCAGTGGCCCCGGGACAGGGTTCGAGCAGTACTTC. It is translated as CASSGPGTGFEQYF.

In its sample, this clonotype was seen a few times. The rearrangement joins TRBV6-1 to TRBJ2-1; 9 nucleotides match TRBD2. The CDR3 is made up of 15 amino acids. Germline-derived CDR1 and CDR2 are MNHNS and SASEGT. With V trimmed by 4 bases and J by 4 bases, 5 bases remained unmatched. The CDR3 reads CASSASSGVYNEQFF. CDR3 nucleotide sequence: TGTGCCAGCAGTGCGTCTAGCGGGGTATACAATGAGCAGTTCTTC.

The chain carries TRBV11-2 and TRBJ1-1, with no clear D. CDR1 SGHAT and CDR2 FQNNGV come from the germline V gene. CDR3 length: 13 residues. V shed 5 bases and J shed 4 bases, with 11 bases lying between them. CDR3 protein: CASSPDYGTEAFF. The CDR3, as DNA: TGTGCCAGCAGCCCCGATTACGGCACTGAAGCTTTCTTT.